The sequence of this T cell receptor beta chain was determined in a study of blood T cells in healthy people across ages (dated by TCRdb to the mid-2010s). Context from the whole study: In model experiments, template switching captured about one uniquely barcoded TCR beta cDNA molecule for every two T cells. To track age-related changes in TCR beta repertoire diversity, the study relied on deep sequencing normalized with unique cDNA molecular identifiers. Donors were grouped into four age groups: young (average 16 years), middle-aged (39), aged (around 60) and long-lived (approximately 81). For two donors (one aged 18 to 30 and one aged 80 or older), the study analyzed two additional independent replicas of 1 million unique cDNA reads from the same blood draw. The investigation overall reported the following: Conclusive comparison of naive and antigen-experienced compartments was prevented by the profiling of bulk unsorted PBMCs. Estimates of total diversity based on one million sequenced T cells were regarded as lower bounds and as underestimates. Observed TCR beta diversity correlated strongly with the percentage of naive T cells measured by flow cytometry. Observed TCR beta diversity per million T cells fell roughly linearly with age, and a significant reduction was already apparent by age roughly 40. Because the CMV infection status of the donors was unknown, age-related changes in expanded clonotypes may potentially have been confounded. The long-lived group showed more naive CD4+ T cells, fewer expanded clones and increased TCR diversity than the aged group, suggesting age selection.

The CDR3 spans 13 residues, from the cysteine through the phenylalanine. Only the CDR3 portion is preserved as DNA: 39 bases, with reading frame beginning at the first base. CDR1 and CDR2, looked up from the germline V gene (reference sequence), are MNHNY and SVGAGI. To prepare the library, 5' RACE was applied. TCRdb lists the instrument as Illumina HiSeq 2500. A second PCR of about 6 to 12 cycles was run with a J-beta primer mix and a sample-barcoded 5' primer. Each TCR beta cDNA molecule received a unique molecular identifier from a template-switch 5' adaptor carrying 12 random nucleotides. At least 2.5 million CDR3-containing paired-end reads were obtained from each sample. All of the RNA was converted into first-strand cDNA using the Mint cDNA synthesis kit, with a TRBC-specific oligonucleotide serving as the primer. Following uracil-DNA glycosylase treatment, all cDNA underwent a first 18-cycle PCR with the universal primers M1SS and BC2_uni_R. In the original analysis: For normalization, 1 million high-quality reads were randomly selected from each sample, with every read carrying a distinct molecular identifier. Reads sharing molecular identifiers were discarded rather than binned into consensus sequences. MiTCR, set to a Q25 quality threshold and the strictest error-elimination algorithm, was used for CDR3 identification, clonotype clustering and error correction. A nonparametric unseen species model using Euler transformation provided a lower-bound estimate of total TCR beta diversity. TCRdb passed the public sequencing reads through fastp at Q25 and MiXCR, retaining productive beta sequences. Under each unique CDR3 protein, matching rows form one entry showing the most common genes and DNA. The V and J calls follow TCRdb's processing rather than the paper's. The sample profile shows around 1,000,000 distinct CDR3 sequences; less than 25% of them were found once. Less than 0.85% of the sample rests with the top ten.

Details on this clonotype: No antigen is known for it. Base qualities are missing; no much larger clone stands one base away.

Donors were about 36 systemically healthy Caucasian individuals from Russia aged roughly 6 to 95 years. Ten milliliters of peripheral blood were drawn from each donor into EDTA-treated Vacutainer tubes. Ficoll-Paque density-gradient centrifugation was used to isolate PBMCs, with at least 6.5 million per sample. Total RNA, at least 6 micrograms per sample, was extracted from PBMCs with Trizol reagent. Naive CD45RAhigh/CD27high T cell percentages were measured by flow cytometry on a PBMC aliquot from every donor. A further study also used this sample, focusing on T cells of mothers and their children. In that second paper, the authors write: Nine systemically healthy Caucasian individuals served as donors, namely three mothers together with their six children. cDNA synthesis consumed the entire amount of extracted RNA, loaded at approximately 1.4 ug RNA in each 15 ul reaction. In the second PCR, the M1S primer introduced both the sample barcodes and 2-4 random nucleotides. More than 8 million TCR beta CDR3 reads were obtained from each mother, and about 3 million reads were obtained from each child. Thymic selection shapes the output of TCR recombination in a similar way in related and unrelated pairs, and inherited differences have a minor effect. Normalized repertoire overlap was always slightly but never significantly higher in related than unrelated mother-child pairs. With a sensitivity of approximately 100 clones per million clonotypes, no persistent microchimeric T cell clones were detected. To look for features that set related mother-child pairs apart from unrelated individuals, the researchers ran deep NGS to compare the TCR beta repertoires of mothers and children. Mothers averaged about 40 +/- 4 years of age and children averaged around 10 +/- 4 years. After adapter ligation was performed with NEBNext reagents, the libraries were sequenced on an Illumina HiSeq 2000 with 100+100 nt paired-end reads. To avoid cross-contamination, the mother libraries and the child libraries were prepared a month apart and sequenced in separate runs. For each donor, between 500,000 and 2,000,000 distinct TCR beta clonotypes were identified. Naive TCR beta clonotypes were estimated from low-frequency clonotypes matched to each donor's FACS-determined naive share, without sorting.

The TCR originated in a girl under 10 years old in good health. Material for sequencing was blood. The receptor chain draws on TRBV6-6 and TRBJ2-1; D gene: possibly TRBD2, on 5 matching bases. The DNA end is a closer match to TRBJ2-7, so the J assignment may be wrong. The DNA sequence reads TGTGCCTGTTCCCCGGGGAACCCCTACGAGCAGTACTTC. Its protein reads: CACSPGNPYEQYF.